This T cell receptor (beta chain) was identified in a study of technical replicates of blood from a few donors (dated by TCRdb to the late 2010s). To note about this clone: No antigen is known for it. There are no base qualities to consult, and no much larger clone falls within one base.

Library preparation was by the immunoSEQ multiplex PCR assay. TCRdb retrieved this table from immuneACCESS and kept in-frame rearrangements only. Not all clones are present; in checked studies, unresolved V genes account for under half, and no reason is known for the remainder. The sample has 85,000 to 100,000 clones on record, nearly 97% of them singletons. Clones ranked in the top ten supply around 0.26% of the sample. Compared with germline, V lacks 6 bases and J lacks 6 bases; bases without a gene match: 5. The CDR3 numbers 13 residues from cysteine through phenylalanine. Just the 39-base CDR3 DNA is kept, in frame starting at base 1. For CDR1 and CDR2, the germline V gene lists MNHEY and SVGAGI.

The rearranged chain carries TRBV6-5 and TRBJ2-1; 7 middle bases align to TRBD2. The sequence was obtained from a human donor in good health. The sample was T cells isolated from PBMCs. The DNA reads as follows: TGTGCCAGCAGCCAACCGGGGGGCAATGAGCAGTTCTTC. Translated, it gives CASSQPGGNEQFF.